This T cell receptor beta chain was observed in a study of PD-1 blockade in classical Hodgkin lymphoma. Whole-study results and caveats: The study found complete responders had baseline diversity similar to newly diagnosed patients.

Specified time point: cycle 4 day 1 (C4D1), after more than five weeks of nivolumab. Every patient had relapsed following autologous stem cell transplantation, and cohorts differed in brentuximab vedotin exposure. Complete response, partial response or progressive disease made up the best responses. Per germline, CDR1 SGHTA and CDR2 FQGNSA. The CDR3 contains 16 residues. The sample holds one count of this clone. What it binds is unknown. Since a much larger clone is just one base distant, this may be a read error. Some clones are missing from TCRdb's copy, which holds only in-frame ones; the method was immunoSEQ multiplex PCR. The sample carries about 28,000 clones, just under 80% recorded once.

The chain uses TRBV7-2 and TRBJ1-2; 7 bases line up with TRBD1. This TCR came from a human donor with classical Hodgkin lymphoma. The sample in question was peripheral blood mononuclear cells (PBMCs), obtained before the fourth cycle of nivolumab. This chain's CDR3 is CASSVAGGRGGSGYTF. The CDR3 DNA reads TGTGCCAGCAGCGTAGCGGGGGGGCGAGGGGGCAGTGGCTACACCTTC.